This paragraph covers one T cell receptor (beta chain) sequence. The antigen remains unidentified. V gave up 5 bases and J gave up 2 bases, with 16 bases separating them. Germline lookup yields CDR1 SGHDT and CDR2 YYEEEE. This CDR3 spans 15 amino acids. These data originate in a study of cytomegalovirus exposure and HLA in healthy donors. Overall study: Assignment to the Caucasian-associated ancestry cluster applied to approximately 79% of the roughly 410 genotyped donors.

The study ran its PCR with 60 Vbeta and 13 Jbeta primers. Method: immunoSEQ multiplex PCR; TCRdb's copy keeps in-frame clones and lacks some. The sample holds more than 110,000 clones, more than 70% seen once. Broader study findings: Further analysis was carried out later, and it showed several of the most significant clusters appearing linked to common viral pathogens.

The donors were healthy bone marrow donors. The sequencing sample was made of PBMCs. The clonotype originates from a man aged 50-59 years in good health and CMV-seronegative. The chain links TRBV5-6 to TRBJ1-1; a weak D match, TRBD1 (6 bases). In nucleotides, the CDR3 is TGTGCCAGCAGTCAAATGGACAGCTTAAACACTGAAGCTTTCTTT. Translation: CASSQMDSLNTEAFF.